Sequencing of this T cell receptor beta chain was carried out in a study of blood T cells in healthy people across ages. Combining a sample-barcoded 5' primer with a J-beta primer mix, a second PCR ran for 7 to 11 cycles. TCRdb re-called the 5' RACE reads with MiXCR, one entry per CDR3 protein. Here the sample spans roughly 680,000 distinct CDR3 sequences, roughly 50% being singletons. CDR3 length: 13 residues. Trimming took off 5 bases at V and 4 bases at J, with 12 bases between the two ends. Germline V gene lookup returns CDR1 SGHKS and CDR2 YYEKEE (reference sequence). Specimen: blood. The TCR sequence derives from a woman aged 60 to 75 in good health. The gene calls are TRBV5-5 and TRBJ1-2; D uncertain. CDR3 nucleotide sequence: TGTGCCAGCAGTATAAGGGCAGGCTATGGCTACACCTTC. Translating gives CASSIRAGYGYTF.